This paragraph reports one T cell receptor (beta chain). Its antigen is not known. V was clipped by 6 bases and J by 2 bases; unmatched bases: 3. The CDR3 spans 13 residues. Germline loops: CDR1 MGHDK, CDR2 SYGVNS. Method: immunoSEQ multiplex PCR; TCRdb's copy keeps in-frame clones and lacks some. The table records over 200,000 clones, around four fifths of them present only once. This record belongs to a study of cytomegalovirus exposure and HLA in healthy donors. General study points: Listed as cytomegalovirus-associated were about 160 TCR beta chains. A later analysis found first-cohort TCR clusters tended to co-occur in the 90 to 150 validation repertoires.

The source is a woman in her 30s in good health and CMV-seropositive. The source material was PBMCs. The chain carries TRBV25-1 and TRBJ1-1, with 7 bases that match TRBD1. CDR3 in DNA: TGTGCCAGCAGGGGACAGAGCAACACTGAAGCTTTCTTT. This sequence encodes CASRGQSNTEAFF. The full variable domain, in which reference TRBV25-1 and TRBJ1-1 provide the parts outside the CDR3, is EADIYQTPRYLVIGTGKKITLECSQTMGHDKMYWYQQDPGMELHLIHYSYGVNSTEKGDLSSESTVSRIRTEHFPLTLESARPSHTSQYLCASRGQSNTEAFFGQGTRLTVV.